Below are 3 T cell receptor beta chains sequenced from a single sample in a study of blood T cell repertoires in COVID-19. Assay used: immunoSEQ multiplex PCR; TCRdb lists only in-frame clones, some missing. Among some 220,000 clones listed, more than 75% were seen once. Material: peripheral blood. These TCRs come from a human donor in a cohort sampled during active COVID-19.

The chain recombines TRBV7-9 with TRBJ1-2; D unclear. CDR1 is SEHNR, CDR2 FQNEAQ, per germline (reference sequence). This CDR3 comprises 13 residues. V lost 1 base to trimming and J lost 4 bases, with 7 bases between them. The CDR3 protein is CASSLDSGYGYTF. CDR3 nucleotides: TGTGCCAGCAGCTTAGACTCCGGCTATGGCTACACCTTC.

The chain uses TRBV27 and TRBJ1-2; perhaps TRBD1 as D (6 bases). The germline V gene has CDR1 MNHEY and CDR2 SMNVEV (reference sequence). V lost 7 bases to trimming and J lost 7 bases, with 25 bases between them. CDR3 size: 16 residues. CDR3 in DNA: TGTGCCAGCACCGAACACACTCGGGGGGCTTGGCGTGGCTACACCTTC. This gives the protein CASTEHTRGAWRGYTF.

The chain combines TRBV6-1 with TRBJ2-1; 11 bases align to TRBD2. CDR1 is MNHNS and CDR2 is SASEGT in the germline V gene. V gave up 3 bases and J gave up 5 bases; unmatched junction bases: 9. The CDR3 contains 17 residues. CDR3: CASSDRGTSGSHNEQFF. The CDR3 region has the DNA TGTGCCAGCAGTGACCGAGGGACTAGCGGTTCCCACAATGAGCAGTTCTTC.